This TCR beta chain appears in the sequencing data of a study of shared clonotypes between healthy human individuals (dated by TCRdb to 2020 to 2021). At the level of the whole study: The cohort comprised a couple of women and a few men aged 18 to 49 years. To increase sequencing depth and limit assay-specific biases, TCR repertoire library preparation and sequencing were carried out by different laboratories using diverse techniques. Between about 0.8 and 9.5 billion PBMCs per donor were obtained by leukapheresis. Blood TCR repertoires of five healthy adults were deeply sequenced to estimate repertoire size and the extent of clonotype sharing between individuals. Per donor, three plates each were used for CD4 naive and CD4 memory, two for CD8 naive, and one for CD8 memory. Results the study describes overall, beyond this receptor: Larger estimated clonotype richness was generally found for naive subsets than for memory subsets. Incomplete sequencing was indicated by rarefaction of sorted-subset datasets, despite the large sequencing depth. Across a handful of donors, roughly 5.4% of naive CD4, approximately 3.6% of naive CD8, under 2.5% of memory CD4, and around 0.4% of memory CD8 clonotypes were shared. Sampling was restricted to blood, and TCR repertoires in tissues likely differ from the TCR repertoires found in blood. The small number of donors limited the genetic and exposure-history diversity represented. Clonotypes shared by all four sorted-subset donors showed higher generation probabilities than non-shared clonotypes. Based on pairwise subsampling, the degree of clonotype sharing among donors was expected to be affected by sequencing depth.

Using the deep immunoSEQ assay, multiplex PCR amplified TCR CDR3 regions from genomic DNA. For each cell subset, the extracted genomic DNA was distributed evenly across all wells of several immunoSEQ 96-well plates, and each plate served as one replicate. For sorted subsets, roughly 200 ng of genomic DNA, equivalent to 25,000 to 35,000 T cell genomes, went into each replicate PCR. Purified libraries were measured with a Qubit 3.0 fluorometer, size-checked on a Bioanalyzer 2100, and measured again with the KAPA Library Quantification kit. A separate single-read 150-cycle Illumina NextSeq 550 flow cell was used to sequence each immunoSEQ 96-well plate. Concerning the study's data processing: Because the immunoSEQ output held only junctional sequences and lacked quality scores, the filtering could not match the filtering applied to full-length reads. Sequences were annotated with PyIR, a Python wrapper for IgBLAST v1.9, and V/J genes and CDR3 were assigned using IMGT germline references. Reads were removed for weak V/J assignments (E-value above 1e-6), missing CDR3, stop codons, out-of-frame junctions, or ambiguous translated residues. V3J clonotypes were defined as sequences sharing an identical inferred V gene, J gene, and CDR3 amino acid sequence. Percentage overlap between repertoires was computed as shared unique clonotypes divided by the size of the smaller repertoire. Richness of each repertoire was evaluated using RTK rarefaction, the Chao1 estimator, and Recon v2.1 estimates of unobserved clonotypes. Generation probabilities were computed with OLGA for all TCRbeta clonotypes obtained by the gDNA method from four donors. The immuneACCESS repertoire file appears here via TCRdb, limited to in-frame rearrangements. These files lack a portion of the clones; in checked studies, under half of the deficit traces to unresolved V genes, and the cause of the others is not known. Clonal size and the V and J genes are those of that table, whereas D and trimming came from the DNA. The sample yields some 2 million clones; 95% were counted once. The ten top clones hold more than 0.1% of the sample.

This clone was counted once. This clone's antigen is unknown. Base-call qualities are not available, and no considerably larger clone is one nucleotide away. Healthy HIV-negative adults with no recently reported acute infections or vaccinations were included as donors. Every donor was a Caucasian adult residing in Nashville, Tennessee, USA. CD4+ T cells were enriched by magnetic negative selection; naive cells were then positively selected on CD45RA, and the negative fraction formed the memory subset. Blood was collected by leukapheresis, and PBMCs were isolated by Ficoll-Histopaque density gradient centrifugation and then cryopreserved in liquid nitrogen vapor phase. Analytical flow cytometry was used to check the purity and quantity of each magnetically sorted T cell population. Each sorted fraction had its genomic DNA isolated and then quantified by UV absorbance on a Nanodrop 2000c. From the cysteine up to the phenylalanine, the CDR3 has a length of 13 residues. The only DNA kept is the CDR3, 39 bases in frame from the first base. Relative to germline, V is 4 bases shorter and J is 11 bases shorter, with 15 bases between their ends. For CDR1 and CDR2, the germline V gene (reference sequence) lists LNHDA and SQIVND.

This clonotype was sampled from a young man in good health. This receptor chain uses TRBV19 and TRBJ1-5; TRBD1 might be the D gene, on 5 matching bases. The sample comprised naive CD4+ T cells sorted from blood. Per the publication, the cell subset or site label means: CD45RA+ positively selected. The CDR3 here reads CASSRDSGSAQHF. The DNA reads TGTGCCAGTAGTAGAGACAGCGGTAGCGCCCAGCATTTT.